One and the same sample provided the 8 T cell receptor beta chains below, sequenced in a study of blood T cells in healthy people across ages. Together with a sample-barcoded 5' primer, a J-beta primer mix was included in a second PCR lasting about 7 to 11 cycles. Each CDR3 protein is one row after TCRdb ran MiXCR on the 5' RACE reads. This table has about 1.6 million distinct CDR3 sequences, 34% appearing once. The sample comprised blood. These receptors all stem from a woman in her 30s in good health.

V is TRBV27 and J is TRBJ2-7, with 9 bases lining up with TRBD2. The length of the CDR3 is 15 residues. V trimming: 9 bases; J trimming: 5 bases; junction bases outside the gene matches: 14. CDR1 and CDR2 (germline): MNHEY, SMNVEV (reference sequence). The CDR3 reads CASRLLLAGRDEQYF. The CDR3 region has the DNA TGTGCCAGTCGCCTGCTTCTAGCGGGACGGGACGAGCAGTACTTC.

This clonotype has more than one count but fewer than ten. The chain has TRBV7-3 and TRBJ2-7; the D is unclear. The germline V gene encodes CDR1 SGHTA and CDR2 FQGTGA. Trimming took 4 bases from V and 3 from J, leaving 10 bases between them. The CDR3 loop spans 13 amino acids. The CDR3 reads CASSWAVGYEQYF. Here the CDR3 DNA reads TGTGCCAGCAGCTGGGCGGTGGGCTACGAGCAGTACTTC.

Of note for this clonotype: Because it lacks the conserved phenylalanine or tryptophan at the end, this CDR3 is likely a read error. V usage is TRBV12-3 or TRBV12-4 and J usage is TRBJ1-5; 8 nucleotides line up with TRBD1. V lost 6 bases and J lost 7; bases outside the gene matches: 5. There are 13 residues in the CDR3. CDR3 in amino acids: CASSRTGRQPQHC. The CDR3 coding sequence is TGTGCCAGCAGCAGGACAGGGAGGCAGCCCCAGCATTGT.

CDR3 nucleotide sequence: TGCAGTGCTAGAAGGGTCCCCGGCCAAGAGACCCAGTACTTC. It specifies CSARRVPGQETQYF. The V call is TRBV20-1, the J call TRBJ2-5, with D hard to call. This CDR3 has 14 amino acids. Trimming removed 2 bases at V and 1 base at J, with 11 bases between. Germline V lookup: CDR1 DFQATT, CDR2 SNEGSKA (reference sequence).

The chain employs TRBV20-1 and TRBJ1-5, with D unresolved. The CDR3 is 14 amino acids. Germline V gene data show CDR1 as DFQATT and CDR2 as SNEGSKA (reference sequence). The germline V and J ends were trimmed by 1 base and 0 bases, with 7 bases remaining between them. The DNA for the CDR3 is TGCAGTGCTAGAGGGGCATCTAGCAATCAGCCCCAGCATTTT. Residues: CSARGASSNQPQHF.

This clonotype was seen a few times. The V gene is TRBV2, the J gene TRBJ2-3; 10 positions match TRBD2. V shed 1 base, J shed 4 bases, and the junction held 2 bases outside the gene matches. Germline assignment: CDR1 SNHLY and CDR2 FYNNEI. CDR3 size: 15 residues. The CDR3 is CASSEERGGADTQYF. CDR3 nucleotide sequence: TGTGCCAGCAGTGAAGAGCGGGGGGGCGCAGATACGCAGTATTTT.

The chain is built from TRBV10-2 and TRBJ2-4; D may correspond to TRBD1 or TRBD2 (5 bases each). The J call is in doubt because the DNA end fits TRBJ2-7 better. The CDR3 sequence is 12 residues long. CDR1 and CDR2 (germline): WSHSY, SAAADI. The CDR3, as DNA: TGCGCCAGCAGTTGGGACGTCCACGAGCAGTACTTC. It specifies CASSWDVHEQYF.

The rearrangement uses TRBV7-8 and TRBJ1-1; 8 nucleotides agree with TRBD1. The CDR3 is 15 residues long. V trimming: 5 bases; J trimming: 4 bases; junction bases outside the gene matches: 9. Germline CDR1 SGHVS, CDR2 FQNEAQ. CDR3 region: CASSPGQAPSTEAFF. The CDR3 nucleotides read TGTGCCAGCAGCCCGGGACAGGCGCCGAGCACTGAAGCTTTCTTT.